The present TCR beta chain was sequenced within a study of blood T cells in healthy people across ages. This clonotype was detected only a few times. The antigen remains unidentified. A second PCR of about 7 to 12 cycles used a sample-barcoded 5' primer and a J-beta primer mix. Each CDR3 protein gets one entry after TCRdb re-called the 5' RACE reads with MiXCR. This sample yields 540,000 or so distinct CDR3 sequences, of which 40% to 50% are seen a single time; around 24% belongs to the top ten. Germline V gene data show CDR1 as SGHTA and CDR2 as FQGNSA. The CDR3 totals 14 residues. Broader study findings: With donor CMV status unknown, expanded clonotype changes were possibly confounded.

The material sequenced was blood. The clonotype was recovered from a man aged 80 or over in good health. The V and J genes are TRBV7-2 and TRBJ2-7; D is ambiguous. The DNA matches TRBJ2-5 better at its end, which makes the J call doubtful. Here the CDR3 DNA reads TGTGCCAGCAGCTCCCGGCCGGGCGTTGAGACCCAGTACTTC. This codes for CASSSRPGVETQYF.